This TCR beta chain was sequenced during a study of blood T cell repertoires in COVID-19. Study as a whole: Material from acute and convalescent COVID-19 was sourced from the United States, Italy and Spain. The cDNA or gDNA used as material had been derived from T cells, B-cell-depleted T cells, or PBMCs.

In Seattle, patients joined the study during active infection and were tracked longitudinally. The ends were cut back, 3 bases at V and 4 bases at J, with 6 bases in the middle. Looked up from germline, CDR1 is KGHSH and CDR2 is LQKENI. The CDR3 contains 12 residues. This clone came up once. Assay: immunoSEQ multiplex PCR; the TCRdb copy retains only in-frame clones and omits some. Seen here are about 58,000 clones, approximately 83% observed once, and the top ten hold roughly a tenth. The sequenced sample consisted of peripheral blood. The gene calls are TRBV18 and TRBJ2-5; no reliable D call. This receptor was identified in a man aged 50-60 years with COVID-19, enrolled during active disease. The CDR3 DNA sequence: TGTGCCAGCTCACCTGCAGGAGAGACCCAGTACTTC. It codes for CASSPAGETQYF.